These 26 T cell receptor beta chains were all obtained from the same sample, sequenced in a study of technical replicates of blood from a few donors. Repertoires were generated with immunoSEQ multiplex PCR, while TCRdb's copy carries only in-frame clones and drops some. Here the sample spans more than 70,000 clones, around 96% being singletons. Source material: T cells isolated from PBMCs. The receptors come from a human donor in good health.

The genes are TRBV18 and TRBJ2-1; 9 bases align to TRBD1. CDR3 length: 17 amino acids. The V and J ends lost 0 bases and 4 bases, in that order; junction bases with no gene match: 7. Looked up from germline, CDR1 is KGHSH and CDR2 is LQKENI. For the CDR3, the DNA is TGTGCCAGCTCACCACCGGGACAGGGCCAGCAATACAATGAGCAGTTCTTC. Amino acid sequence: CASSPPGQGQQYNEQFF.

The rearrangement links TRBV11-3 to TRBJ2-5; weak D call: TRBD1 (6 bases). Germline CDR1 reads SGHNT; CDR2 reads YENEEA. Trimming pared 10 bases from V and 2 bases from J, leaving 17 bases between. The CDR3 has 14 amino acids. CDR3 residues: CATSKGVQQETQYF. For the CDR3, the DNA is TGTGCCACTTCAAAGGGGGTCCAACAAGAGACCCAGTACTTC.

This chain links TRBV6-1 with TRBJ2-7, with a possible D match to TRBD1 (5 bases). CDR1 and CDR2 (germline): MNHNS, SASEGT. The V and J ends lost 7 bases and 1 base respectively, with 11 bases between them. The CDR3 has 13 amino acids. As DNA, the CDR3 is TGTGCCAGCACCCGGAGACAGTCCTACGAGCAGTACTTC. It translates to CASTRRQSYEQYF.

The CDR3 DNA sequence: TGTGCCAGCAGCCCATCTAGCGGGAGCTCCTACAATGAGCAGTTCTTC. Translating gives CASSPSSGSSYNEQFF. The chain uses TRBV4-2 and TRBJ2-1; 10 positions match TRBD2. V lost 4 bases to trimming and J lost 0 bases; unmatched junction nucleotides: 3. CDR1 and CDR2 (germline): LGHNA, YNFKEQ. The CDR3 runs 16 residues.

V usage is TRBV27 and J usage is TRBJ1-6; 7 bases are a match to TRBD1. The CDR3 covers 16 residues. Germline CDR1 and CDR2: MNHEY and SMNVEV (reference sequence). The trim removed 5 bases at V and 2 bases at J, leaving 6 bases unmatched. The CDR3 DNA reads as TGTGCCAGCAGTCTGGGCACAGGGGCCTATAATTCACCCCTCCACTTT. Protein product: CASSLGTGAYNSPLHF.

The gene calls are TRBV7-5 and TRBJ2-7; the tabulated D call, TRBD2, remains unverified against the DNA. TRBV7-5 represents a pseudogene. The CDR3 spans 18 residues. CDR3 protein: CVRSLKRGAAPPLYEQYF. The DNA for the CDR3 is TGTGTCAGAAGCCTCAAACGGGGGGCCGCCCCTCCCCTCTACGAGCAGTACTTC.

This chain links TRBV2 with TRBJ2-3, with D possibly matching TRBD2 (6 bases). The CDR3 is 15 amino acids. Trimming left V 0 bases short and J 2 bases short, with 9 bases between. The germline V gene has CDR1 SNHLY and CDR2 FYNNEI. The CDR3 sequence: CASSEAAGTTDTQYF. The CDR3 DNA reads TGTGCCAGCAGTGAAGCGGCGGGGACCACAGATACGCAGTATTTT.

This rearrangement joins TRBV19 to TRBJ1-1; tentative D call: TRBD1 (5 bases). This CDR3 has 13 residues. Germline V gene lookup returns CDR1 LNHDA and CDR2 SQIVND (reference sequence). V gave up 5 bases and J gave up 4 bases, with 11 bases separating them. CDR3 bases: TGTGCCAGTAGTGGGGCGGGATCCACTGAAGCTTTCTTT. Translating it yields CASSGAGSTEAFF.

The genes are TRBV6-5 and TRBJ2-3; D may be TRBD1 (6 bases). The germline V gene encodes CDR1 MNHEY and CDR2 SVGAGI. The CDR3 totals 14 residues. The V and J ends lost 4 bases and 0 bases respectively, with 8 bases between them. The CDR3 DNA follows: TGTGCCAGCAGTTTGGGACAAAGCACAGATACGCAGTATTTT. Its translation: CASSLGQSTDTQYF.

V gene TRBV19 combines with J gene TRBJ1-4; D call uncertain. This CDR3 is built from 13 residues. The ends were cut back, 2 bases at V and 7 bases at J, with 8 bases in the middle. The germline CDR1 and CDR2 sequences are LNHDA and SQIVND (reference sequence). CDR3 loop: CASSILAGEKLFF. CDR3 DNA: TGTGCCAGTAGTATATTAGCTGGTGAAAAACTGTTTTTT.

A single count supports this clone. V usage is TRBV6-5 and J usage is TRBJ2-7, with D maybe TRBD1 (6 bases). V gave up 5 bases and J gave up 2 bases, with 16 bases separating them. The CDR3 sequence is 15 residues long. Germline CDR1 is MNHEY and CDR2 is SVGAGI. CDR3 amino acids: CASSRDRRPTYEQYF. CDR3 nucleotide sequence: TGTGCCAGCAGTAGAGACAGGCGCCCTACCTACGAGCAGTACTTC.

The V and J genes are TRBV7-2 and TRBJ2-1; TRBD2 aligns across 9 bases. The germline CDR1 and CDR2 sequences are SGHTA and FQGNSA. Unmatched junction bases numbered 13, after V lost 5 bases and J lost 8 bases. The CDR3 loop spans 16 amino acids. CDR3 coding DNA: TGTGCCAGCAGCCCCCCGCGGGGCGGGAGGGCCCATGAGCAGTTCTTC. Its protein is CASSPPRGGRAHEQFF. The entire variable domain, with the rest obtained from reference TRBV7-2 and TRBJ2-1, is as follows: GAGVSQSPSNKVTEKGKDVELRCDPISGHTALYWYRQSLGQGLEFLIYFQGNSAPDKSGLPSDRFSAERTGGSVSTLTIQRTQQEDSAVYLCASSPPRGGRAHEQFFGPGTRLTVL.

The chain links TRBV6-6 to TRBJ2-7; D might be TRBD2 (6 bases). CDR3 size: 14 residues. The germline V gene encodes CDR1 MNHNY and CDR2 SVGAGI (reference sequence). The V end was cut by 4 bases, the J end by 2 bases, with 12 bases between. CDR3 amino acids: CASSWEENPYEQYF. CDR3 in DNA: TGTGCCAGCAGTTGGGAGGAGAATCCCTACGAGCAGTACTTC.

This chain links TRBV4-1 with TRBJ1-3; 8 bases line up with TRBD1. There are 17 residues in the CDR3. Trimming at V came to 4 bases and at J to 3 bases, leaving 11 bases not matched to a gene. CDR1 and CDR2 from the germline V gene are MGHRA and YSYEKL. CDR3 region: CASSPGTGGLGGNTIYF. In nucleotides, the CDR3 is TGCGCCAGCAGCCCAGGGACAGGCGGTCTGGGTGGAAACACCATATATTTT.

This CDR3 reads CASSEGRGVQSYEQYF. The CDR3 DNA sequence: TGCGCCAGCAGCGAAGGGCGGGGAGTTCAATCCTACGAGCAGTACTTC. The chain has TRBV4-1 and TRBJ2-7, with a weak D call TRBD2 (6 bases). This CDR3 is 16 amino acids long. Germline-derived CDR1 and CDR2 are MGHRA and YSYEKL. Trimming took off 5 bases at V and 1 base at J, with 18 bases between the two ends.

V and J are TRBV6-1 and TRBJ1-2; perhaps TRBD1 as D (5 bases). The CDR3 is 15 residues long. Germline CDR1 and CDR2: MNHNS and SASEGT. Trimming took off 3 bases at V and 6 bases at J, with 17 bases between the two ends. CDR3 bases: TGTGCCAGCAGTGATACGATCGGGAGGGGCGATGGCTACACCTTC. This sequence encodes CASSDTIGRGDGYTF.

V gene TRBV28 combines with J gene TRBJ1-1; no clear D gene. The germline CDR1 and CDR2 sequences are MDHEN and SYDVKM. The CDR3 has 14 residues. V shed 5 bases and J shed 4 bases, with 14 bases lying between them. Here the CDR3 reads CASSLHPGVTEAFF. CDR3 DNA sequence: TGTGCCAGCAGTCTCCACCCCGGGGTCACTGAAGCTTTCTTT.

The chain is built from TRBV2 and TRBJ2-3, with D perhaps matching TRBD2 (6 bases). Per germline, CDR1 SNHLY and CDR2 FYNNEI. V was clipped by 7 bases and J by 0 bases, with 20 bases between them. The CDR3 is made up of 17 amino acids. CDR3 sequence (DNA): TGTGCCAGCACCCATCGAGGCGGGGCCACTAGCACAGATACGCAGTATTTT. This translates into CASTHRGGATSTDTQYF.

This sequence joins TRBV5-1 and TRBJ1-1, with unresolved D. Germline V gene lookup returns CDR1 SGHRS and CDR2 YFSETQ. V was cut by 1 base and J by 3 bases, with 13 bases left in between. The CDR3 spans 15 residues. CDR3 DNA sequence: TGCGCCAGCAGCTTGACGGGGTGGTCGGACACTGAAGCTTTCTTT. Translation gives CASSLTGWSDTEAFF. Filled out from reference TRBV5-1 and TRBJ1-1, the complete variable domain reads KAGVTQTPRYLIKTRGQQVTLSCSPISGHRSVSWYQQTPGQGLQFLFEYFSETQRNKGNFPGRFSGRQFSNSRSEMNVSTLELGDSALYLCASSLTGWSDTEAFFGQGTRLTVV.

This rearrangement joins TRBV23-1 to TRBJ1-5; TRBD1 matches at 11 bases. TRBV23-1 carries the ORF label, with uncertain function. The CDR3 loop spans 16 amino acids. V was clipped by 4 bases and J by 6 bases; unmatched bases: 8. In DNA, the CDR3 is TGCGCCAGCAGTCCGCCGGACAGGGGGCATTGTCAGCCCCAGCATTTT. It encodes CASSPPDRGHCQPQHF.

V usage is TRBV5-6 and J usage is TRBJ2-1; TRBD2 aligns across 9 bases. Germline V CDR1 and CDR2: SGHDT, YYEEEE. J was trimmed by 5 bases and V by 2 bases; bases with no gene match: 8. The CDR3 consists of 16 residues. CDR3 residues: CASSLILTSGNNEQFF. The CDR3 DNA sequence: TGTGCCAGCAGCTTAATTTTGACTAGCGGCAACAATGAGCAGTTCTTC.

This sequence joins TRBV5-6 and TRBJ1-2, with D possibly TRBD1 on 5 matching bases. From germline, CDR1 is SGHDT and CDR2 YYEEEE. The CDR3 runs 14 residues. Deletions cut 0 bases from V and 6 bases from J, with 12 bases between. The CDR3 DNA is TGTGCCAGCAGCTTGGGTGGCAGGGTAGATGGCTACACCTTC. The encoded protein is CASSLGGRVDGYTF.

CDR3 in DNA: TGTGCCAGCAGCCCCCCTGATTTTAGCACCGGGGAGCTGTTTTTT. It yields the protein CASSPPDFSTGELFF. The chain carries TRBV6-5 and TRBJ2-2, with D unresolved. V lost 6 bases to trimming and J lost 4 bases, with 15 bases between them. CDR1 MNHEY and CDR2 SVGAGI come from the germline V gene. This CDR3 region has 15 residues.

This rearrangement joins TRBV6-5 to TRBJ1-6, with 8 bases matching TRBD1. CDR1 and CDR2 (germline): MNHEY, SVGAGI. V shed 2 bases, J shed 5 bases, and the junction held 2 bases outside the gene matches. This CDR3 has 15 residues. This CDR3 is CASSYQGADNSPLHF. CDR3 sequence (DNA): TGTGCCAGCAGTTACCAGGGGGCGGATAATTCACCCCTCCACTTT.

V is TRBV7-9 and J is TRBJ1-2, with D hard to call. This CDR3 is built from 11 residues. Germline CDR1 reads SEHNR; CDR2 reads FQNEAQ (reference sequence). V was cut by 2 bases and J by 8 bases, with 6 bases left in between. CDR3 DNA sequence: TGTGCCAGCAGCTTAACACCCGGCTACACCTTC. This codes for CASSLTPGYTF.

The CDR3 is CASSEVGGFYEQYF. CDR3 coding DNA: TGTGCCAGCAGTGAAGTGGGGGGGTTCTACGAGCAGTACTTC. V is TRBV6-1 and J is TRBJ2-7, with 7 nucleotides matching TRBD2. Germline CDR1 and CDR2: MNHNS and SASEGT. After removal of 1 base from V and 3 bases from J, the junction contained 3 bases not matched to a gene. This CDR3 is built from 14 residues.